One sample yielded the 24 T cell receptor beta chains listed below, sequenced in a study of blood T cell repertoires in COVID-19. Produced via immunoSEQ multiplex PCR; TCRdb's table is partial and in-frame only. Of a few hundred thousand clones in the sample, around nine tenths were seen once. The sequenced material came from PBMCs or T cells enriched from blood (not recorded which). These receptors came from a woman aged 40 to 50 who had recovered from COVID-19.

The J gene is TRBJ1-5, the V gene TRBV12-3 or TRBV12-4; D unclear. This CDR3 contains 13 residues. Trimming removed 5 bases at V and 6 bases at J, with 11 bases between. The CDR3 loop is CASSAGGLQPQHF. The CDR3 DNA reads TGTGCCAGCAGTGCAGGAGGTCTTCAGCCCCAGCATTTT.

V and J are TRBV29-1 and TRBJ1-1; 7 bases are a match to TRBD1. The CDR3 length is 14 residues. Germline V gene lookup returns CDR1 SQVTM and CDR2 ANQGSEA. V lost 6 bases, J lost 3 bases, and 10 bases stayed unmatched. The DNA of the CDR3 is TGCAGCGTAGCCCGACAGGGTCGGGACACTGAAGCTTTCTTT. Translation: CSVARQGRDTEAFF.

V is TRBV7-9 and J is TRBJ2-5; TRBD1 aligns across 8 bases. The CDR3 spans 13 residues. Trimming cost V 6 bases and J 5 bases; bases outside gene matches: 5. Germline V gives CDR1 SEHNR, CDR2 FQNEAQ (reference sequence). CDR3 nucleotides: TGTGCCAGCAGTAAGACAGGGGTGGAGACCCAGTACTTC. It is translated as CASSKTGVETQYF. Drawing the rest from reference TRBV7-9 and TRBJ2-5, the complete variable domain is DTGVSQNPRHKITKRGQNVTFRCDPISEHNRLYWYRQTLGQGPEFLTYFQNEAQLEKSRLLSDRFSAERPKGSFSTLEIQRTEQGDSAMYLCASSKTGVETQYFGPGTRLLVL.

The table lists this clone with a count of one. The rearrangement joins TRBV10-2 to TRBJ2-5; 7 nucleotides line up with TRBD2. This CDR3 has 15 amino acids. After removal of 7 bases from V and 3 bases from J, the junction contained 11 bases not matched to a gene. The germline gives CDR1 WSHSY, CDR2 SAAADI. CDR3 protein: CASKGGGSHEETQYF. The CDR3 DNA reads TGCGCCAGCAAAGGAGGCGGGAGCCACGAAGAGACCCAGTACTTC.

The chain employs TRBV6-5 and TRBJ2-7; perhaps TRBD2 as D (5 bases). Between the trimmed V and J ends, which lost 2 bases and 1 base, there was a span of 12 bases. The germline gives CDR1 MNHEY, CDR2 SVGAGI. The CDR3 runs to 15 residues. CDR3 nucleotide sequence: TGTGCCAGCAGTTACGGGGTCCGGAGGTCCTACGAGCAGTACTTC. It yields the protein CASSYGVRRSYEQYF.

The chain recombines TRBV19 with TRBJ1-4; 7 positions match TRBD1. CDR1 is LNHDA and CDR2 is SQIVND in the germline V gene (reference sequence). This CDR3 is 16 amino acids long. V dropped 3 bases and J dropped 8; count of bases not matched to a gene: 12. CDR3 amino acids: CASSISQGIMEEKLFF. In nucleotides, the CDR3 is TGTGCCAGTAGTATTTCACAGGGGATAATGGAGGAAAAACTGTTTTTT. Looking up the rest from reference TRBV19 and TRBJ1-4 gives the full variable domain: DGGITQSPKYLFRKEGQNVTLSCEQNLNHDAMYWYRQDPGQGLRLIYYSQIVNDFQKGDIAEGYSVSREKKESFPLTVTSAQKNPTAFYLCASSISQGIMEEKLFFGSGTQLSVL.

The rearrangement uses TRBV18 and TRBJ1-1; 8 positions agree with TRBD1. J was trimmed by 2 bases and V by 6 bases; bases with no gene match: 20. Germline loops: CDR1 KGHSH, CDR2 LQKENI. The CDR3 totals 19 residues. CDR3 sequence: CASSAAYLVRTGINTEAFF. The DNA of the CDR3 is TGTGCCAGCTCGGCAGCCTATCTAGTTCGGACAGGGATTAACACTGAAGCTTTCTTT.

The gene calls are TRBV4-3 and TRBJ2-3; possible D gene TRBD1, 7 bases. CDR1 is LGHNA and CDR2 is YSLEER in the germline V gene. Trimming took 0 bases from V and 11 from J, leaving 24 bases between them. This CDR3 contains 17 residues. The CDR3 loop is CASSQDPAGTPQGEQYF. In DNA, the CDR3 is TGCGCCAGCAGCCAAGATCCGGCGGGGACCCCCCAGGGGGAGCAGTATTTT.

The chain employs TRBV5-1 and TRBJ2-7, with TRBD2 identical over 8 bases. The trim removed 0 bases at V and 3 bases at J, leaving 8 bases unmatched. From germline, CDR1 is SGHRS and CDR2 YFSETQ. The CDR3 has 16 amino acids. Here the CDR3 DNA reads TGCGCCAGCAGCTTGGGGGCTACTAGCGGAATCTACGAGCAGTACTTC. It specifies CASSLGATSGIYEQYF.

The gene calls are TRBV6-2 or TRBV6-3 and TRBJ2-1, with TRBD2 identical over 16 bases. The germline V gene has CDR1 MNHEY and CDR2 SVGEGT. The trim removed 5 bases at V and 7 bases at J, leaving 11 bases unmatched. The CDR3 runs to 18 residues. This CDR3 reads CASSRGTSGRAGGNEQFF. The CDR3 region has the DNA TGTGCCAGCAGTCGCGGGACTAGCGGGAGGGCCGGGGGGAATGAGCAGTTCTTC.

J is TRBJ1-2 and V is TRBV6-6, with D hard to call. Germline assignment: CDR1 MNHNY and CDR2 SVGAGI (reference sequence). Trimming shortened V by 6 bases and J by 3 bases, and 11 bases separated the two germline ends. CDR3 size: 13 residues. CDR3 residues: CASRDREHYGYTF. CDR3 DNA: TGTGCCAGCAGAGATCGAGAGCACTATGGCTACACCTTC.

This chain joins TRBV13 and TRBJ2-7; D is possibly TRBD2 (7 bases). Germline V gene sequence: CDR1 PRHDT, CDR2 FYEKMQ (reference sequence). The CDR3 length is 16 residues. V lost 0 bases, J lost 2 bases, and 14 bases lay in between. CDR3: CASSLGTSGGTYEQYF. For the CDR3, the DNA is TGTGCCAGCAGCTTAGGGACGTCGGGGGGCACCTACGAGCAGTACTTC.

This chain links TRBV9 with TRBJ2-1, with D possibly matching TRBD2 (6 bases). CDR1 and CDR2 from the germline V gene are SGDLS and YYNGEE. This CDR3 is built from 14 residues. Trimming shortened V by 0 bases and J by 9 bases, and 13 bases separated the two germline ends. The CDR3 coding sequence is TGTGCCAGCAGCGTAGGACTAGTCCCCTCTGAGCAGTTCTTC. This codes for CASSVGLVPSEQFF.

V usage is TRBV2 and J usage is TRBJ1-1; D call uncertain. Trimming shortened V by 1 base and J by 5 bases, and 14 bases separated the two germline ends. Germline assignment: CDR1 SNHLY and CDR2 FYNNEI. CDR3 size: 15 residues. The CDR3 region is CASSEGGIGLTEAFF. The CDR3 DNA reads TGTGCCAGCAGTGAAGGAGGCATCGGCTTAACTGAAGCTTTCTTT. The entire variable domain, with the rest obtained from reference TRBV2 and TRBJ1-1, is as follows: EPEVTQTPSHQVTQMGQEVILRCVPISNHLYFYWYRQILGQKVEFLVSFYNNEISEKSEIFDDQFSVERPDGSNFTLKIRSTKLEDSAMYFCASSEGGIGLTEAFFGQGTRLTVV.

About this clone itself: Other DNA sequences of this sample code for an identical CDR3. In DNA form, the CDR3 reads TGCGCCAGCAGCCAAGTCAGGGGTTCCTACAATGAGCAGTTCTTC. Encoded protein: CASSQVRGSYNEQFF. J is TRBJ2-1 and V is TRBV4-1; tentatively, D is TRBD1 (6 bases). Germline lookup yields CDR1 MGHRA and CDR2 YSYEKL. This CDR3 comprises 15 residues. V shed 1 base and J shed 1 base, with 8 bases lying between them.

The chain uses TRBV10-3 and TRBJ1-2, with 8 bases lining up with TRBD1. Germline trimming cut 6 bases from V and 6 bases from J; bases unmatched to any gene: 6. The germline gives CDR1 ENHRY, CDR2 SYGVKD. The CDR3 is 13 residues long. The CDR3 DNA reads TGTGCCATCAGGCCCGGGACAGGAGATGGCTACACCTTC. Its protein is CAIRPGTGDGYTF.

The genes are TRBV28 and TRBJ1-1; TRBD1 aligns across 10 bases. Germline V gene sequence: CDR1 MDHEN, CDR2 SYDVKM. J gave up 9 bases and V 6 bases, and 10 bases lay outside the gene matches. The CDR3 runs to 14 residues. CDR3: CASRSPGQGRKAFF. DNA of the CDR3: TGTGCCAGCAGATCTCCGGGACAGGGGCGTAAAGCTTTCTTT.

The table lists this clone with a count of one. V is TRBV10-2 and J is TRBJ2-7, with 14 bases identical to TRBD2. J was trimmed by 6 bases and V by 6 bases; bases with no gene match: 13. Germline V CDR1 and CDR2: WSHSY, SAAADI. The CDR3 is 17 residues long. CDR3 residues: CASRSPTSGRARGEQYF. The CDR3 DNA is TGCGCCAGCAGGTCACCGACTAGCGGGAGGGCTAGGGGCGAGCAGTACTTC.

This rearrangement joins TRBV10-3 to TRBJ2-1; tentative D call: TRBD1 (5 bases). CDR3 size: 15 residues. Per germline, CDR1 ENHRY and CDR2 SYGVKD. Trimming pared 5 bases from V and 1 base from J, leaving 12 bases between. The CDR3: CAISKQVGSYNEQFF. The CDR3 DNA reads TGTGCCATCAGTAAACAGGTTGGTTCCTACAATGAGCAGTTCTTC.

On this clone itself: At the DNA level, this CDR3 is encoded by other sequences in the same sample as well. V is TRBV27 and J is TRBJ1-2; perhaps TRBD1 as D (6 bases). The CDR3 is 14 residues long. Germline V gene data show CDR1 as MNHEY and CDR2 as SMNVEV (reference sequence). V was trimmed by 5 bases and J by 3 bases, leaving 13 bases between them. The CDR3 DNA reads as TGTGCCAGCAGTACCTCACAGGGATACTATGGCTACACCTTC. It is translated as CASSTSQGYYGYTF.

This chain joins TRBV5-1 and TRBJ2-6; a weak D match, TRBD2 (5 bases). V was trimmed by 4 bases and J by 4 bases, leaving 18 bases between them. Germline V gene data show CDR1 as SGHRS and CDR2 as YFSETQ. There are 17 residues in the CDR3. The CDR3 loop is CASSLYSRARGANVLTF. The CDR3 nucleotides are TGCGCCAGCAGCCTCTACTCGAGGGCGCGAGGGGCCAACGTCCTGACTTTC.

This chain connects TRBV2 to TRBJ1-3; D unresolved. Germline CDR1 SNHLY, CDR2 FYNNEI. V shed 6 bases and J shed 5 bases, with 8 bases lying between them. The CDR3 has 12 residues. The CDR3 DNA reads as TGTGCCAGCAGCTCGTTTCGAAACACCATATATTTT. It specifies CASSSFRNTIYF.

The chain joins TRBV7-9 to TRBJ2-7; maybe TRBD1 (6 bases). V was cut by 5 bases and J by 6 bases, with 14 bases left in between. Germline V lookup: CDR1 SEHNR, CDR2 FQNEAQ (reference sequence). The CDR3 has 13 residues. In DNA, the CDR3 is TGTGCCAGCAGCCCCCAATGGGGGCCCGAGCAGTACTTC. Residues: CASSPQWGPEQYF.

This clone was counted a few times. This chain links TRBV5-4 with TRBJ1-6; D is perhaps TRBD1 (5 bases). The CDR3 length is 15 residues. Per germline, CDR1 SGHNT and CDR2 YYREEE (reference sequence). The V end was cut by 0 bases, the J end by 6 bases, with 10 bases between. CDR3 loop: CASSLDQGPNSPLHF. The CDR3 DNA sequence: TGTGCCAGCAGCTTGGATCAGGGTCCTAATTCACCCCTCCACTTT.